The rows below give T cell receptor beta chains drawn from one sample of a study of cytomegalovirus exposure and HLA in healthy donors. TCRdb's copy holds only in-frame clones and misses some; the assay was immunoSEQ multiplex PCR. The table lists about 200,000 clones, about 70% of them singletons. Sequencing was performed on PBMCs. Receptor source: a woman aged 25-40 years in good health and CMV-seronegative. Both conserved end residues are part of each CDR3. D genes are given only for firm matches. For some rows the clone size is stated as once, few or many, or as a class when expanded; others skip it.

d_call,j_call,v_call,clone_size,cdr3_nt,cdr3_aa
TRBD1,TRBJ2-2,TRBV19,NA,TGTGCCAGTAGTGCTGACAGGGGGCGAGGAGTCACCGGGGAGCTGTTTTTT,CASSADRGRGVTGELFF
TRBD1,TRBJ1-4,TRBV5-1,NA,TGCGCCAGCAGCTACCAGGGGGCTTTGGAAGAAAAACTGTTTTTT,CASSYQGALEEKLFF
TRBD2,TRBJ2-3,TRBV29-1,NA,TGCAGCGTCACAGCGGGGAGCACAGATACGCAGTATTTT,CSVTAGSTDTQYF
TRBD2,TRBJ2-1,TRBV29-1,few,TGCAGCGTTGAAGGGACTAGCGGGAGTTTGAGCTCCTACAATGAGCAGTTCTTC,CSVEGTSGSLSSYNEQFF
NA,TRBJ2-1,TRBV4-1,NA,TGCGCCAGCAGCCTAAAGACTATTGCGGGGTTCAATGAGCAGTTCTTC,CASSLKTIAGFNEQFF
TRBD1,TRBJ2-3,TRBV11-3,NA,TGTGCCAGCAGCTTAGGGACAGGTCCTGGCACAGATACGCAGTATTTT,CASSLGTGPGTDTQYF
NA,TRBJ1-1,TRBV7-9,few,TGTGCCAGCAGCCATGTGGCGGGGTCCAGGACTGAAGCTTTCTTT,CASSHVAGSRTEAFF
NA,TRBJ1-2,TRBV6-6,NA,TGTGCCAGCAGTTACTTACAGGACATAAACTATGGCTACACCTTC,CASSYLQDINYGYTF
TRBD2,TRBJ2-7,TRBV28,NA,TGTGCCAGCAGTCCTTTGGGGACTAGCTCCTACGAGCAGTACTTC,CASSPLGTSSYEQYF
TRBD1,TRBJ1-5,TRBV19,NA,TGTGCCAGTAGTATGGACAGGGGCTCCAATCAGCCCCAGCATTTT,CASSMDRGSNQPQHF
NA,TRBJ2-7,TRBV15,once,TGTGCCACCAGGAAACAGGCTAACTCCTACGAGCAGTACTTC,CATRKQANSYEQYF
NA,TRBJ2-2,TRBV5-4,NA,TGTGCCAGCAGCTTAAGGACTATGAACACCGGGGAGCTGTTTTTT,CASSLRTMNTGELFF
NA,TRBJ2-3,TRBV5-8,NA,TGTGCCAGCCGCGGAGGGGCCCTCCATCCGGGCGTTGATACGCAGTATTTT,CASRGGALHPGVDTQYF
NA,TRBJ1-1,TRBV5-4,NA,TGTGCCAGCAGCTTGATGGGGCGGGGGAACACTGAAGCTTTCTTT,CASSLMGRGNTEAFF
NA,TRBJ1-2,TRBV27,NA,TGTGCCAGCAGTTTATCGCGATCACAGGCCGGTCATTCCTACCGGGGCTACACCTTC,CASSLSRSQAGHSYRGYTF
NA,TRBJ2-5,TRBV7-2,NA,TGTGCCAGCAGCTTAGTTAGCGGAGAATCAGCGGAGACCCAGTACTTC,CASSLVSGESAETQYF
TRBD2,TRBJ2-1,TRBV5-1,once,TGCGCCAGCAGCTTGGGGCCCACTAGCGTCCACAATGAGCAGTTCTTC,CASSLGPTSVHNEQFF
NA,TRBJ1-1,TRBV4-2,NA,TGTGCCAGCAGCTTTTGGCCGGGAGGGACGAGTCCTGAAGCTTTCTTT,CASSFWPGGTSPEAFF
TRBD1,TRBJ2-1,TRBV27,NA,TGTGCCAGCAGTCCGAACAGGGGGCAGGGCTACAATGAGCAGTTCTTC,CASSPNRGQGYNEQFF
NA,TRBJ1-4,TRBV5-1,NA,TGCGCCAGCAGCAGGGACTCAACTAATGAAAAACTGTTTTTT,CASSRDSTNEKLFF
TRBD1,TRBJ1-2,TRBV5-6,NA,TGTGCCAGCAGCTTGGGACAGGGGTGGACGGGCTACACCTTC,CASSLGQGWTGYTF
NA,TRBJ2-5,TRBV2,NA,TGTGCCAGCAGTGCCTATGTGGGGAGCCAAGAGACCCAGTACTTC,CASSAYVGSQETQYF
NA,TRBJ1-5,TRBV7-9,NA,TGTGCCAGCAGCTTAGGGCTGTCAGGCAGCAATCAGCCCCAGCATTTT,CASSLGLSGSNQPQHF
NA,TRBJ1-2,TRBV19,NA,TGTGCCAGTAGTATAAGTCCGGGCTATGGCTACACCTTC,CASSISPGYGYTF
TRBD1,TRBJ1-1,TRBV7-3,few,TGTGCCAGCAGCCGGACAGGGAATCCGGGCACTGAAGCTTTCTTT,CASSRTGNPGTEAFF
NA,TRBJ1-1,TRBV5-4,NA,TGTGCCAGCACTACCCCGGCGGGGGACACTGAAGCTTTCTTT,CASTTPAGDTEAFF
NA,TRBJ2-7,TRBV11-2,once,TGTGCCAGCAGTTATCAGGACTACGAGCAGTACTTC,CASSYQDYEQYF
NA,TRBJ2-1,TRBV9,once,TGTGCCAGCAGCGTAGCCTCGGGGAATGAGCAGTTCTTC,CASSVASGNEQFF
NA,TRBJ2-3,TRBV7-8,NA,TGTGCCAGCAGAAGGACTCGACCCCCCACAGATACGCAGTATTTT,CASRRTRPPTDTQYF
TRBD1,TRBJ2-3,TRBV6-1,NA,TGTGCCAGCAGTGAAGCGACAGGGGGGGCTAGCACAGATACGCAGTATTTT,CASSEATGGASTDTQYF
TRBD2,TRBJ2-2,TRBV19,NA,TGTGCCAGTAGGACTAGCGGGGGGCCCGGGGAGCTGTTTTTT,CASRTSGGPGELFF
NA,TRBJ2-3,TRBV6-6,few,TGTGCCAGCCTCAGGACAGATACGCAGTATTTT,CASLRTDTQYF
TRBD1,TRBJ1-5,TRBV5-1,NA,TGCGCCAGCAGCTCAGGACAGGACAATCAGCCCCAGCATTTT,CASSSGQDNQPQHF
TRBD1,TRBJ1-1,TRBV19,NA,TGTGCCAGTAGTATAGATGGGGGACAGTGTGAAGCTTTCTTT,CASSIDGGQCEAFF
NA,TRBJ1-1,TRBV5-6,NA,TGTGCCAGCAGTTATATCAAGAGCCCAATTGAAGCTTTCTTT,CASSYIKSPIEAFF
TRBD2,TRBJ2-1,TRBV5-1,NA,TGCGCCAGCAGCTTTAGCGGGGGGCCCTACAATGAGCAGTTCTTC,CASSFSGGPYNEQFF
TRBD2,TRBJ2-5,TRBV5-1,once,TGCGCCAGCAGCTTGGGGCTAGCGGGAGTCGGACGACAAGAGACCCAGTACTTC,CASSLGLAGVGRQETQYF
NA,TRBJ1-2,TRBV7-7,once,TGTGCCAGCAGCCCACTCACAGGGAACTATGGCTACACCTTC,CASSPLTGNYGYTF
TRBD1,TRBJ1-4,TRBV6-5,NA,TGTGCCAGCAGTTATCGGACAGGGGTATTCGAAAAACTGTTTTTT,CASSYRTGVFEKLFF
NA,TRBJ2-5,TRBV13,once,TGTGCCAGCAGCAAGGATAGGAGGGAGACCCAGTACTTC,CASSKDRRETQYF
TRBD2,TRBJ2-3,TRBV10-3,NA,TGTGCCATCAGAGACAGGGCGAGGACTAGCGCACAACACCCTGATACGCAGTATTTT,CAIRDRARTSAQHPDTQYF
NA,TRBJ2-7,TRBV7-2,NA,TGTGCCAGCAGCTTAGCTAGCGGCCCGCTAGTTGAGCAGTACTTC,CASSLASGPLVEQYF
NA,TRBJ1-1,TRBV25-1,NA,TGTGCCAGCAGTGAACTGGGGAGGAATACTGAAGCTTTCTTT,CASSELGRNTEAFF
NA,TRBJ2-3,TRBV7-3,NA,TGTGCCAGTGGAGGGGAATCAGATACGCAGTATTTT,CASGGESDTQYF
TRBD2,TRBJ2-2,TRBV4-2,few,TGTGCCAGCAGAACTAGCGGGAGTACAGGTGACACCGGGGAGCTGTTTTTT,CASRTSGSTGDTGELFF